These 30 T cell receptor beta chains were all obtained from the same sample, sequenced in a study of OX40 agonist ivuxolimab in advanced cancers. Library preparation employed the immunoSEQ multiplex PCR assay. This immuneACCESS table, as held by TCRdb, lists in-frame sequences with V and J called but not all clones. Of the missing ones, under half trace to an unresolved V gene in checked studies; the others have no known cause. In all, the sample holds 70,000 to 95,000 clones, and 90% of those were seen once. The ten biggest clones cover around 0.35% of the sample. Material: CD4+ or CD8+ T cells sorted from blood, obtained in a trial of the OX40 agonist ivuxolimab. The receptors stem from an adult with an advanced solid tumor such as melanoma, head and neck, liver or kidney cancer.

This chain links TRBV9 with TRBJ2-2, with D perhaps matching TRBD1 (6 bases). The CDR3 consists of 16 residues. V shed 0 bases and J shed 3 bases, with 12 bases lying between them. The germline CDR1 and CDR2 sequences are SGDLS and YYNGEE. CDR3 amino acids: CASSVAPGVYTGELFF. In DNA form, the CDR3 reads TGTGCCAGCAGCGTAGCGCCAGGGGTTTACACCGGGGAGCTGTTTTTT.

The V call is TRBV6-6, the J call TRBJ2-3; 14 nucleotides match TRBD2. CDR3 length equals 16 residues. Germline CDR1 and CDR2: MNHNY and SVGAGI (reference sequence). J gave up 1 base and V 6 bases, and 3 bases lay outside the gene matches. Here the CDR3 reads CASSGTSGGRTDTQYF. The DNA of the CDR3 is TGTGCCAGCAGCGGGACTAGCGGGGGACGCACAGATACGCAGTATTTT.

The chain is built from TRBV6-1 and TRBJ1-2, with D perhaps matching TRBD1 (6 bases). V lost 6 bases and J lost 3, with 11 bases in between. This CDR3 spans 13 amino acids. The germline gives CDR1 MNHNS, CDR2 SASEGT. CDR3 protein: CASSLTGDYGYTF. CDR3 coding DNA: TGTGCCAGCAGCCTGACAGGAGACTATGGCTACACCTTC.

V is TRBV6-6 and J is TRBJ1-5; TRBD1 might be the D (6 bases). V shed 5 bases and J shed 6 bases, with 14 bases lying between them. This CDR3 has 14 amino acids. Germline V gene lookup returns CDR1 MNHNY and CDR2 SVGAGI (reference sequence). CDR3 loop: CASSQGRGSQPQHF. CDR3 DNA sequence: TGTGCCAGCAGTCAGGGGCGGGGGAGTCAGCCCCAGCATTTT.

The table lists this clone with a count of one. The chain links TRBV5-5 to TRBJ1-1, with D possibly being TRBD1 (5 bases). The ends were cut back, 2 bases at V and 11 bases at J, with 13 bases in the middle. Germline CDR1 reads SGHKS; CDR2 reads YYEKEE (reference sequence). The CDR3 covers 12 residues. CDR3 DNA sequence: TGTGCCAGCAGCTTCCAGGGCCCGGGGGCTTTCTTT. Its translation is CASSFQGPGAFF.

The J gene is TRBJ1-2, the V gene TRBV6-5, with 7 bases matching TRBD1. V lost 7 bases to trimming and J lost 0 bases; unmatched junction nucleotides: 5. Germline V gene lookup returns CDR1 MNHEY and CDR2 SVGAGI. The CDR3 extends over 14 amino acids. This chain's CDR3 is CASTWTGTNYGYTF. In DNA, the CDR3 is TGTGCCAGCACCTGGACAGGAACTAACTATGGCTACACCTTC.

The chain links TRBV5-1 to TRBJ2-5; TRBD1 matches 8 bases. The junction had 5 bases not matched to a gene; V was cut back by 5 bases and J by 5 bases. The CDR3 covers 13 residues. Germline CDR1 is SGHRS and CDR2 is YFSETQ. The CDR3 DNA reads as TGCGCCAGCAGAAAGGACAGGGACGAGACCCAGTACTTC. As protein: CASRKDRDETQYF.

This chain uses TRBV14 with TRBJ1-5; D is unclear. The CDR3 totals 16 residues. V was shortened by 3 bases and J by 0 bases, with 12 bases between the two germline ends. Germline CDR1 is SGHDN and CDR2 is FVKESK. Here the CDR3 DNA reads TGTGCCAGCAGCCACAACAGAATTAATAGCAATCAGCCCCAGCATTTT. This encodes CASSHNRINSNQPQHF.

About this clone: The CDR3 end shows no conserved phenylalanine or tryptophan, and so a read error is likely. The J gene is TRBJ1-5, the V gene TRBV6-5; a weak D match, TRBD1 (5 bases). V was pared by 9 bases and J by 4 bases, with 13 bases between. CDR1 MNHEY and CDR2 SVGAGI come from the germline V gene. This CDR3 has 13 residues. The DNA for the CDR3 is TGTGCCAGTCACGACGGGGCAAATCAGCCCCAGCATCTT. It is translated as CASHDGANQPQHL.

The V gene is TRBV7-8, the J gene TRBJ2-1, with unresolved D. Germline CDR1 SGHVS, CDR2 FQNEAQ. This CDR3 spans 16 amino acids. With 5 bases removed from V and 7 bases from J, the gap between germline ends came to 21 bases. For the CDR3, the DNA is TGTGCCAGCAGCATGGCCCCGTCTGCGCCCTTTAATGAGCAGTTCTTC. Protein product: CASSMAPSAPFNEQFF.

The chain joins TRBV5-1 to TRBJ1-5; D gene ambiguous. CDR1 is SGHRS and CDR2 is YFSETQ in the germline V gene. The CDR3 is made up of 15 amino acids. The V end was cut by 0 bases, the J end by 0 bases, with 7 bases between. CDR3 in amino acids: CASSLAGDSNQPQHF. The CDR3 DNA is TGCGCCAGCAGCTTGGCCGGAGATAGCAATCAGCCCCAGCATTTT.

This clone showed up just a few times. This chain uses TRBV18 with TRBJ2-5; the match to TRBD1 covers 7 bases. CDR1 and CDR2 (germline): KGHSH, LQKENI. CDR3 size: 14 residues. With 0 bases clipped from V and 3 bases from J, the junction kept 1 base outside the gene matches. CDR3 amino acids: CASSPPTGKETQYF. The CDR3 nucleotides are TGTGCCAGCTCACCACCGACAGGGAAAGAGACCCAGTACTTC.

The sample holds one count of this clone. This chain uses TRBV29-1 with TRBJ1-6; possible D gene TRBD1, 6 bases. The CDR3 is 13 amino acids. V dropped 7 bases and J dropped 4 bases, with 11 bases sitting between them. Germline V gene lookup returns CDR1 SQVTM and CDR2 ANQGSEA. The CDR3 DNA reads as TGCAGCGCAGGGGACCAGTATAATTCACCCCTCCACTTT. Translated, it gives CSAGDQYNSPLHF.

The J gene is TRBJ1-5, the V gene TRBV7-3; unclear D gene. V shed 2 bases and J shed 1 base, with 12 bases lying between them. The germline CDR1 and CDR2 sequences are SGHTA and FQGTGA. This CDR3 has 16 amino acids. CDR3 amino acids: CASSLEGRSSNQPQHF. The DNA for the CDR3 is TGTGCCAGCAGCTTAGAGGGTAGGTCGAGCAATCAGCCCCAGCATTTT. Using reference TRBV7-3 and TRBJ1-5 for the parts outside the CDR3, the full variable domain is GAGVSQTPSNKVTEKGKYVELRCDPISGHTALYWYRQSLGQGPEFLIYFQGTGAADDSGLPNDRFFAVRPEGSVSTLKIQRTERGDSAVYLCASSLEGRSSNQPQHFGDGTRLSIL.

The CDR3 reads CATSSSAGGWAFF. The CDR3 bases are TGTGCCACCAGCTCAAGTGCAGGTGGGTGGGCTTTCTTT. V usage is TRBV15 and J usage is TRBJ1-1; D gene unclear. CDR1 and CDR2 from the germline V gene are LNHNV and YYDKDF (reference sequence). The CDR3 has 13 residues. The V and J ends lost 5 bases and 11 bases respectively, with 18 bases between them.

The CDR3 region is CASSYGANTGELFF. The CDR3 DNA reads TGTGCCAGCAGTTACGGGGCGAACACCGGGGAGCTGTTTTTT. The chain couples TRBV28 to TRBJ2-2, with D possibly matching TRBD2 (5 bases). The V gene's germline CDR1 is MDHEN and CDR2 SYDVKM. V was cut by 4 bases and J by 0 bases, with 6 bases left in between. This CDR3 spans 14 amino acids.

CDR3 protein: CASSPRRGQPQHF. DNA for the CDR3: TGTGCCAGCAGTCCTAGGAGGGGTCAGCCCCAGCATTTT. The V and J genes are TRBV27 and TRBJ1-5, with D possibly matching TRBD1 (5 bases). Germline CDR1 reads MNHEY; CDR2 reads SMNVEV (reference sequence). The CDR3 has 13 amino acids. V was shortened by 5 bases and J by 6 bases, with 11 bases between the two germline ends.

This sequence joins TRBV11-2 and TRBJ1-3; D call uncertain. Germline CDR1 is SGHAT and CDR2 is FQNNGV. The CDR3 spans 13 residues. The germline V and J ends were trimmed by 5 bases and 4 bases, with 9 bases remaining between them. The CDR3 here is CASSASEGNTIYF. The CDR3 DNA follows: TGTGCCAGCAGCGCGAGCGAAGGAAACACCATATATTTT.

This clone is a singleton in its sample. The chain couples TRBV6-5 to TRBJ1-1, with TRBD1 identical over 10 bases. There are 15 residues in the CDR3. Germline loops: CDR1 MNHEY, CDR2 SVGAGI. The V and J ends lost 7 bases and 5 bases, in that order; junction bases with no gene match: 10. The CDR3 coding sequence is TGTGCCAGCAACCGACAGGGGGCCGGGGAAACTGAAGCTTTCTTT. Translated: CASNRQGAGETEAFF.

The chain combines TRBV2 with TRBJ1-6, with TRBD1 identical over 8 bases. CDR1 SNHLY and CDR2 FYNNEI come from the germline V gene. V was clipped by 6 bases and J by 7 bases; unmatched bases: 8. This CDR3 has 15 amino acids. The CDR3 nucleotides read TGTGCCAGCAGAGACAGGGGCTCTATAAATTCACCCCTCCACTTT. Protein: CASRDRGSINSPLHF.

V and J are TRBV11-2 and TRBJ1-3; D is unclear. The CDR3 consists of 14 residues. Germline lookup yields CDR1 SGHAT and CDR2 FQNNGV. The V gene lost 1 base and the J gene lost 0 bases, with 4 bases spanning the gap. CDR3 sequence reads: CASSLAASGNTIYF. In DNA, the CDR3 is TGTGCCAGCAGCTTAGCAGCCTCTGGAAACACCATATATTTT.

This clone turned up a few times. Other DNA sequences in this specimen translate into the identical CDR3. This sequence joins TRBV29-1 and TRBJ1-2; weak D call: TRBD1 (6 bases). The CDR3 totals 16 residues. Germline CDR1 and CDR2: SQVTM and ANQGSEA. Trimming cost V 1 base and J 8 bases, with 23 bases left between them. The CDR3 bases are TGCAGCGTTGAAGGGGGCGTGGGGGGCGCGACCCGGGGCTACACCTTC. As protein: CSVEGGVGGATRGYTF.

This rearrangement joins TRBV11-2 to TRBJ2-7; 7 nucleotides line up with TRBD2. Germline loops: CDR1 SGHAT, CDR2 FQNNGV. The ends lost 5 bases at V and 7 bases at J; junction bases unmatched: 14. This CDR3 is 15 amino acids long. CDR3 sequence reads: CASSAPRERGWEQYF. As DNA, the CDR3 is TGTGCCAGCAGCGCCCCGCGTGAGCGGGGATGGGAGCAGTACTTC. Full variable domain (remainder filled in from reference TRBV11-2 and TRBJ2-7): EAGVAQSPRYKIIEKRQSVAFWCNPISGHATLYWYQQILGQGPKLLIQFQNNGVVDDSQLPKDRFSAERLKGVDSTLKIQPAKLEDSAVYLCASSAPRERGWEQYFGPGTRLTVT.

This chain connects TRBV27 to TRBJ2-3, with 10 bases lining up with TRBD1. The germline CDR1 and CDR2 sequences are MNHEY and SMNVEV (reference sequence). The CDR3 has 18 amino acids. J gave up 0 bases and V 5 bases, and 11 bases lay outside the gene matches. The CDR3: CASSGPTGGLASTDTQYF. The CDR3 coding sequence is TGTGCCAGCAGTGGACCGACAGGGGGCCTTGCTAGCACAGATACGCAGTATTTT.

CDR3 in amino acids: CASSSETGVETQYF. The CDR3 nucleotides read TGTGCCAGCAGTTCCGAGACAGGGGTAGAGACCCAGTACTTC. The chain carries TRBV28 and TRBJ2-5; 8 positions agree with TRBD1. There are 14 residues in the CDR3. With V trimmed by 4 bases and J by 4 bases, 5 bases remained unmatched. Germline CDR1 is MDHEN and CDR2 is SYDVKM.

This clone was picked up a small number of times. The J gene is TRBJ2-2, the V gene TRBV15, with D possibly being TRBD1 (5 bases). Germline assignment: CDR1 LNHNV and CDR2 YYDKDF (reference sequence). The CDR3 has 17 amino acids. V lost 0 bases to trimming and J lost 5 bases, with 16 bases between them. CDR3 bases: TGTGCCACCAGCAGAGAGGGGCGGAGTGTGTCTACCGGGGAGCTGTTTTTT. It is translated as CATSREGRSVSTGELFF.

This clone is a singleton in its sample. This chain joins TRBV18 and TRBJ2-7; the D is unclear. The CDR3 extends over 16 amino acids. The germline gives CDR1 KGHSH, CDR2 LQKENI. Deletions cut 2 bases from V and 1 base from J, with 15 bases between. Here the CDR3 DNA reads TGTGCCAGCTCACCAAACAGCCCTCTGAAGTCCTACGAGCAGTACTTC. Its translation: CASSPNSPLKSYEQYF.

Here the CDR3 DNA reads TGTGCCAGCAGGGTGGGCAGGGGAGAACCTGAAGCTTTCTTT. This translates into CASRVGRGEPEAFF. This chain uses TRBV6-1 with TRBJ1-1; D is possibly TRBD1 (6 bases). The CDR3 length is 14 residues. Germline CDR1 and CDR2: MNHNS and SASEGT. V shed 6 bases and J shed 6 bases, with 17 bases lying between them.

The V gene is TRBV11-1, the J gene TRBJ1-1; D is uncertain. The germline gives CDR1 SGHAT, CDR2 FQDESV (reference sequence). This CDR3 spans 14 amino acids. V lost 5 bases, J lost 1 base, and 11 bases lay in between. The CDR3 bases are TGTGCCAGCAGCCCACAGTCATCGAACACTGAAGCTTTCTTT. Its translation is CASSPQSSNTEAFF.

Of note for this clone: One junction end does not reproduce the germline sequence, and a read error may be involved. CDR3 loop: CSARADRGGAF. In nucleotides, the CDR3 is TGCAGTGCCAGGGCAGACAGGGGGGGGGCATTC. This chain joins TRBV20-1 and TRBJ1-2; 9 bases are a match to TRBD1. This CDR3 spans 11 amino acids. Germline V lookup: CDR1 DFQATT, CDR2 SNEGSKA (reference sequence).